This passage covers 21 T cell receptor beta chains from one sample sequenced in a study of spatial heterogeneity in lung cancer. The study's findings and limits: Tracking of tumor mutation counts was seen in expanded intratumoral alpha and beta TCR counts.

The antigens for these receptors are not known. MiXCR, run by TCRdb on the 5' RACE reads, gives a single entry per CDR3 protein. This table has approximately 7,800 distinct CDR3 sequences, roughly 8.7% appearing once. Time point defined: sample taken at primary tumor resection. The material was lung tumor tissue, obtained at surgery. The origin of the receptors is a male donor with early-stage non-small cell lung cancer.

About this clonotype: It may be a read error: a sequence one base away is much more abundant. The rearrangement links TRBV15 to TRBJ1-3; D is perhaps TRBD1 (6 bases). CDR3 size: 15 residues. The germline V gene has CDR1 LNHNV and CDR2 YYDKDF (reference sequence). Trimming removed 0 bases at V and 4 bases at J, with 10 bases between. CDR3 coding DNA: TGTGCCACCAGCAGAGAAACAGGGATCGGAAACACCATATATTTT. It encodes CATSRETGIGNTIYF.

This clonotype was seen repeatedly, ten times or more. The V call is TRBV12-3 or TRBV12-4, the J call TRBJ2-2; unclear D gene. The germline V and J ends were trimmed by 7 bases and 2 bases, with 11 bases remaining between them. This CDR3 has 14 amino acids. The CDR3, as DNA: TGTGCCAGCACCGTCGGGCCCAACACCGGGGAGCTGTTTTTT. As protein: CASTVGPNTGELFF.

By share of the sample, this clonotype is medium-sized. This rearrangement joins TRBV20-1 to TRBJ2-1; a weak D match, TRBD2 (6 bases). V lost 6 bases, J lost 15 bases, and 18 bases lay in between. The CDR3 is 11 amino acids. Germline-derived CDR1 and CDR2 are DFQATT and SNEGSKA (reference sequence). The CDR3 nucleotides are TGCAGTGCAGAGCTGGAGGGCCGTATGTTCTTC. This encodes CSAELEGRMFF.

By share, this clonotype counts as medium-sized. This chain uses TRBV3-1 with TRBJ2-1, with 13 nucleotides matching TRBD2. The trim removed 4 bases at V and 8 bases at J, leaving 5 bases unmatched. This CDR3 has 15 residues. Germline CDR1 LGHDT, CDR2 YNNKEL (reference sequence). The CDR3, as DNA: TGTGCCAGCAGCCTGTCGGGACTAGCGGGGTATGAGCAGTTCTTC. Its translation: CASSLSGLAGYEQFF.

This clonotype has only one observation. The chain has TRBV12-3 or TRBV12-4 and TRBJ1-1, with 7 bases aligning to TRBD1. The CDR3 is made up of 15 amino acids. V was clipped by 7 bases and J by 1 base; unmatched bases: 9. The CDR3 DNA reads TGTGCCAGCACCCGGGACAGACGACCGAACACTGAAGCTTTCTTT. Translation: CASTRDRRPNTEAFF.

This clonotype appeared a few times. J is TRBJ2-7 and V is TRBV20-1; D is uncertain. Germline values: CDR1 DFQATT, CDR2 SNEGSKA (reference sequence). The CDR3 runs to 11 residues. Trimming removed 7 bases at V and 4 bases at J, with 11 bases between. CDR3 bases: TGCAGTGGGCAGTCAATTTACGAGCAGTACTTC. Translation: CSGQSIYEQYF.

This clonotype counts as medium-sized. The chain employs TRBV20-1 and TRBJ1-1; no clear D. Germline-derived CDR1 and CDR2 are DFQATT and SNEGSKA (reference sequence). The V gene lost 4 bases and the J gene lost 6 bases, with 6 bases spanning the gap. CDR3 length equals 10 residues. Written as DNA, the CDR3 is TGCAGTGCTAAAAGAGCTGAAGCTTTCTTT. Translated, it gives CSAKRAEAFF.

This clonotype is judged medium-sized (0.01 to 0.1%). The chain links TRBV28 to TRBJ2-5, with 9 bases identical to TRBD1. This CDR3 is 16 amino acids long. Germline loops: CDR1 MDHEN, CDR2 SYDVKM. V lost 6 bases, J lost 1 base, and 9 bases stayed unmatched. The CDR3 reads CASSRGGTGTQETQYF. The CDR3 nucleotides read TGTGCCAGCAGCCGGGGAGGGACAGGGACCCAAGAGACCCAGTACTTC.

This clonotype ranks as medium-sized. The rearrangement links TRBV11-2 to TRBJ1-6; the match to TRBD1 covers 9 bases. The germline V gene has CDR1 SGHAT and CDR2 FQNNGV. The CDR3 runs to 13 residues. With 5 bases clipped from V and 9 bases from J, the junction kept 2 bases outside the gene matches. The CDR3 sequence: CASSGQGSSPLHF. CDR3 in DNA: TGTGCCAGCAGCGGACAGGGGAGTTCACCCCTCCACTTT.

Ten or more counts support this clonotype. The chain has TRBV20-1 and TRBJ2-7; D is undetermined. The CDR3 is 11 residues long. V lost 4 bases and J 5 bases, leaving 9 bases between the germline ends. In germline, CDR1 is DFQATT, CDR2 SNEGSKA (reference sequence). CDR3 sequence (DNA): TGCAGTGCTACCCCCAGAAACGAGCAGTACTTC. This codes for CSATPRNEQYF.

V and J are TRBV20-1 and TRBJ1-4; TRBD1 is a possible D gene (5 bases). CDR3 length: 15 residues. Germline V gene lookup returns CDR1 DFQATT and CDR2 SNEGSKA (reference sequence). Deletions cut 8 bases from V and 2 bases from J, with 18 bases between. CDR3 in amino acids: CSMDAGRGTNEKLFF. The DNA of the CDR3 is TGCAGTATGGACGCAGGACGGGGGACTAATGAAAAACTGTTTTTT.

The chain links TRBV6-6 to TRBJ1-2; 9 positions match TRBD1. The germline gives CDR1 MNHNY, CDR2 SVGAGI (reference sequence). V trimming: 0 bases; J trimming: 7 bases; junction bases outside the gene matches: 6. The CDR3 extends over 15 amino acids. Here the CDR3 reads CASSYSPDRGSGYTF. CDR3 nucleotides: TGTGCCAGCAGTTACTCCCCGGACAGGGGAAGTGGCTACACCTTC.

This clonotype occurred many times. The chain has TRBV20-1 and TRBJ1-2; D gene ambiguous. CDR1 is DFQATT and CDR2 is SNEGSKA in the germline V gene (reference sequence). The CDR3 sequence is 14 residues long. Trimming took off 5 bases at V and 4 bases at J, with 17 bases between the two ends. CDR3 protein: CSAEKEDVFYGYTF. CDR3 DNA: TGCAGTGCTGAAAAGGAGGATGTTTTCTATGGCTACACCTTC.

By its share, this clonotype is medium-sized (0.01 to 0.1%). This sequence joins TRBV28 and TRBJ1-4; weak D call: TRBD1 (6 bases). This CDR3 comprises 15 residues. V lost 4 bases to trimming and J lost 8 bases, with 17 bases between them. Per germline, CDR1 MDHEN and CDR2 SYDVKM. CDR3 bases: TGTGCCAGCAGTTCACAGGGTCCAGGGGTAGAAAAACTGTTTTTT. Its protein is CASSSQGPGVEKLFF. Drawing the rest from reference TRBV28 and TRBJ1-4, the complete variable domain is DVKVTQSSRYLVKRTGEKVFLECVQDMDHENMFWYRQDPGLGLRLIYFSYDVKMKEKGDIPEGYSVSREKKERFSLILESASTNQTSMYLCASSSQGPGVEKLFFGSGTQLSVL.

This clonotype has a count of ten or more. Here the CDR3 DNA reads TGTGCTAGTGGTTTCTCCAGCGGGAGCTCCTACAATGAGCAGTTCTTC. This gives the protein CASGFSSGSSYNEQFF. This sequence joins TRBV12-5 and TRBJ2-1; 8 positions match TRBD2. The germline CDR1 and CDR2 sequences are LGHNT and FRNRAP. CDR3 length equals 16 residues. V was clipped by 3 bases and J by 0 bases; unmatched bases: 4.

This clonotype was found many times. This chain uses TRBV6-2 or TRBV6-3 with TRBJ1-1, with D uncertain. Trimming took 7 bases from V and 1 from J, leaving 10 bases between them. Germline V gene data show CDR1 as MNHEY and CDR2 as SVGEGT. The CDR3 sequence is 13 residues long. CDR3 loop: CASIEDGNTEAFF. In DNA, the CDR3 is TGTGCCAGCATCGAGGACGGGAACACTGAAGCTTTCTTT.

This clonotype is classed as medium-sized. This CDR3 reads CASRPGGSNQPQHF. CDR3 sequence (DNA): TGTGCCAGCAGGCCGGGGGGTAGCAATCAGCCCCAGCATTTT. The chain couples TRBV6-2 or TRBV6-3 to TRBJ1-5; a weak D match, TRBD1 (5 bases). Germline V lookup: CDR1 MNHEY, CDR2 SVGEGT. The V and J ends lost 6 bases and 0 bases respectively, with 9 bases between them. CDR3 length: 14 amino acids.

This clonotype has at least ten counts. The chain is built from TRBV7-2 and TRBJ1-5; TRBD1 might be the D (6 bases). The germline gives CDR1 SGHTA, CDR2 FQGNSA. V lost 5 bases to trimming and J lost 6 bases, with 11 bases between them. The CDR3 consists of 13 residues. CDR3 region: CASSIDRFQPQHF. As DNA, the CDR3 is TGTGCCAGCAGCATAGACAGGTTTCAGCCCCAGCATTTT.

The chain couples TRBV27 to TRBJ2-7; D is uncertain. CDR1 is MNHEY and CDR2 is SMNVEV in the germline V gene (reference sequence). V was shortened by 4 bases and J by 7 bases, with 14 bases between the two germline ends. The CDR3 sequence is 13 residues long. The CDR3 DNA reads as TGTGCCAGCAGTTACCTCCCCATGGGGGAGCAGTACTTC. This encodes CASSYLPMGEQYF.

This clonotype ranks as medium-sized. This chain links TRBV5-1 with TRBJ2-2; D possibly uses TRBD1 or TRBD2 (5 bases each). The CDR3 sequence is 16 residues long. Per the germline V gene, CDR1 is SGHRS and CDR2 is YFSETQ. Trimming stripped 6 bases from V and 4 bases from J, with 19 bases between. DNA of the CDR3: TGCGCCAGCACCCTTGGGGGTTCCTCGGGCACCGGGGAGCTGTTTTTT. Translated: CASTLGGSSGTGELFF.

This clonotype occurred many times. CDR3 residues: CSARLDSNQPQHF. The DNA for the CDR3 is TGCAGTGCCAGACTAGATAGCAATCAGCCCCAGCATTTT. The chain carries TRBV20-1 and TRBJ1-5; D unclear. Germline V gene lookup returns CDR1 DFQATT and CDR2 SNEGSKA (reference sequence). The length of the CDR3 is 13 residues. The V end lost 6 bases, the J end lost 0 bases, and 9 bases lay between the germline ends.